Below are 25 T cell receptor beta chains sequenced from a single sample in a study of blood T cell repertoires in COVID-19. The protocol was immunoSEQ multiplex PCR, while the TCRdb copy is restricted to in-frame clones and leaves out a portion. There are 150,000 or so clones in the sample; about 73% occur only once, and under 2% lies in the top ten. Input material: peripheral blood. The receptors shown here come from a man older than 75 with acute or convalescent COVID-19.

This clone was detected many times. The chain carries TRBV29-1 and TRBJ2-7, with a tentative D call TRBD1 (5 bases). CDR3 length equals 14 residues. Trimming removed 1 base from V and 5 bases from J, with 15 bases in between. Germline CDR1 reads SQVTM; CDR2 reads ANQGSEA. The CDR3 DNA reads as TGCAGCGTTGAAGTGCGGCAGGGAAGCAACGAGCAGTACTTC. Translation gives CSVEVRQGSNEQYF.

The rearrangement links TRBV3-1 (or the pseudogene TRBV3-2) to TRBJ2-3; D is possibly TRBD2 (7 bases). The ends were cut back, 3 bases at V and 9 bases at J, with 22 bases in the middle. CDR1 and CDR2 from the germline V gene are LGHDT and YNNKEL (reference sequence). This CDR3 has 16 amino acids. The DNA of the CDR3 is TGTGCCAGCAGCCACTCGCGGGGGCCCAAGATGATAACGCAGTATTTT. Its translation: CASSHSRGPKMITQYF.

This chain links TRBV3-1 (or the pseudogene TRBV3-2) with TRBJ1-6, with TRBD1 identical over 7 bases. Germline-derived CDR1 and CDR2 are LGHDT and YNNKEL (reference sequence). V lost 7 bases and J lost 6; bases outside the gene matches: 6. This CDR3 spans 14 amino acids. The CDR3 bases are TGTGCCAGCACCCTCGGACAGGCTAATTCACCCCTCCACTTT. It encodes CASTLGQANSPLHF.

This clone was found a few times. V and J are TRBV6-5 and TRBJ1-1, with TRBD1 matching over 7 bases. The V and J ends lost 8 bases and 6 bases, in that order; junction bases with no gene match: 6. CDR1 and CDR2 from the germline V gene are MNHEY and SVGAGI. The CDR3 consists of 12 residues. As DNA, the CDR3 is TGTGCCAGCCGCTTTACAGGGGCTGAAGCTTTCTTT. Its translation is CASRFTGAEAFF.

The chain links TRBV29-1 to TRBJ1-2; tentative D call: TRBD1 (6 bases). The germline gives CDR1 SQVTM, CDR2 ANQGSEA. This CDR3 contains 9 residues. Here the CDR3 DNA reads TGCAGGGTACAGGGAGGCTACACCTTC. Translated, it gives CRVQGGYTF.

This clone was seen only once. The chain combines TRBV6-6 with TRBJ2-1, with 8 positions matching TRBD2. The length of the CDR3 is 16 residues. V gave up 2 bases and J gave up 6 bases; unmatched junction bases: 9. From germline, CDR1 is MNHNY and CDR2 SVGAGI (reference sequence). The CDR3 protein is CASSYPPGLDRNEQFF. CDR3 in DNA: TGTGCCAGCAGTTACCCTCCGGGACTAGACCGCAATGAGCAGTTCTTC.

The CDR3 DNA sequence: TGTGCCAGCAGCACTAGCGGGGGGGGGTCGGAGACCCAGTACTTC. Translating it yields CASSTSGGGSETQYF. V usage is TRBV7-2 and J usage is TRBJ2-5, with 13 bases identical to TRBD2. This CDR3 has 15 residues. The ends lost 5 bases at V and 5 bases at J; junction bases unmatched: 5. Germline V gene sequence: CDR1 SGHTA, CDR2 FQGNSA.

CDR3: CASSQGQGGTGELFF. In DNA form, the CDR3 reads TGTGCCAGCAGCCAGGGACAGGGAGGCACCGGGGAGCTGTTTTTT. This rearrangement joins TRBV11-3 to TRBJ2-2; 9 nucleotides align to TRBD1. After removal of 5 bases from V and 4 bases from J, the junction contained 5 bases not matched to a gene. The CDR3 runs to 15 residues. The germline V gene has CDR1 SGHNT and CDR2 YENEEA.

The J gene is TRBJ2-3, the V gene TRBV18; TRBD1 is a possible D gene (6 bases). The V and J ends lost 3 bases and 1 base respectively, with 11 bases between them. This CDR3 spans 15 amino acids. Germline CDR1 is KGHSH and CDR2 is LQKENI. CDR3 coding DNA: TGTGCCAGCTCACCCCGGACAGAAGGCACAGATACGCAGTATTTT. Translating gives CASSPRTEGTDTQYF.

This rearrangement joins TRBV12-5 to TRBJ2-5; 8 bases line up with TRBD2. The CDR3 is made up of 14 amino acids. Per germline, CDR1 LGHNT and CDR2 FRNRAP. Trimming removed 9 bases from V and 2 bases from J; junction bases left unmatched: 8. The CDR3 is CASFKASGQETQYF. CDR3 in DNA: TGTGCTAGCTTTAAGGCTAGCGGGCAAGAGACCCAGTACTTC.

This chain connects TRBV6-6 to TRBJ1-5, with 10 nucleotides matching TRBD1. This CDR3 spans 15 amino acids. V lost 6 bases, J lost 6 bases, and 8 bases stayed unmatched. Germline V gives CDR1 MNHNY, CDR2 SVGAGI (reference sequence). The CDR3 loop is CASRPDRGESQPQHF. The CDR3 region has the DNA TGTGCCAGCAGACCGGACAGGGGGGAGAGTCAGCCCCAGCATTTT.

This clone was seen a handful of times. The V gene is TRBV21-1, the J gene TRBJ1-5; the table's D call TRBD1 went unverified against the DNA. TRBV21-1 is described as a pseudogene. CDR3 size: 15 residues. In DNA form, the CDR3 reads TGTGCCAGCAGCTCCTACGGACAGGACAATCAGCCCCAGCATTTT. It encodes CASSSYGQDNQPQHF.

This clone has more than one count but fewer than ten. The chain recombines TRBV9 with TRBJ1-2; 7 bases fit TRBD1. The CDR3 contains 15 residues. The J segment lost 8 bases and the V segment lost 3 bases, leaving 13 bases of the junction unmatched. Germline CDR1 is SGDLS and CDR2 is YYNGEE. CDR3 in DNA: TGTGCCAGCAGCGCCCTCGGAGGGGGCGCGACGGGCTACACCTTC. Translating it yields CASSALGGGATGYTF. The full variable domain, completed using reference TRBV9 and TRBJ1-2, is DSGVTQTPKHLITATGQRVTLRCSPRSGDLSVYWYQQSLDQGLQFLIQYYNGEERAKGNILERFSAQQFPDLHSELNLSSLELGDSALYFCASSALGGGATGYTFGSGTRLTVV.

This rearrangement joins TRBV7-6 to TRBJ2-1, with D possibly matching TRBD1 (6 bases). Germline V gene lookup returns CDR1 SGHVS and CDR2 FNYEAQ. V shed 0 bases and J shed 3 bases, with 12 bases lying between them. The CDR3 is 16 amino acids. The CDR3 loop reads CASSLAHRTVYNEQFF. Written as DNA, the CDR3 is TGTGCCAGCAGCTTAGCGCACCGGACAGTCTACAATGAGCAGTTCTTC.

The J gene is TRBJ2-2, the V gene TRBV30; 8 bases fit TRBD1. Germline assignment: CDR1 GTSNPN and CDR2 SVGIG (reference sequence). The CDR3 consists of 17 residues. The J segment lost 4 bases and the V segment lost 4 bases, leaving 14 bases of the junction unmatched. In DNA form, the CDR3 reads TGTGCCTGGACCCTATGGGGACAGGCGTTTATCACCGGGGAGCTGTTTTTT. As protein: CAWTLWGQAFITGELFF.

The gene calls are TRBV3-1 (or the pseudogene TRBV3-2) and TRBJ1-2; D is undetermined. Trimming stripped 0 bases from V and 11 bases from J, with 22 bases between. This CDR3 contains 16 residues. Germline V lookup: CDR1 LGHDT, CDR2 YNNKEL (reference sequence). CDR3 nucleotides: TGTGCCAGCAGCCAAGATCTAACCAGGCCCATCTCCCCGTACACCTTC. As protein: CASSQDLTRPISPYTF.

The J gene is TRBJ1-2, the V gene TRBV7-2; tentatively, D is TRBD1 (6 bases). With 5 bases removed from V and 5 bases from J, the gap between germline ends came to 18 bases. This CDR3 is built from 15 residues. Germline assignment: CDR1 SGHTA and CDR2 FQGNSA. The CDR3 DNA sequence: TGTGCCAGCAGCCCTCAGGGGACCAGGGGTTATGGCTACACCTTC. Protein sequence: CASSPQGTRGYGYTF.

The rearrangement uses TRBV28 and TRBJ2-2; TRBD2 agrees at 7 bases. Germline values: CDR1 MDHEN, CDR2 SYDVKM. The CDR3 is 14 amino acids. Trimming took 6 bases from V and 4 from J; bases not matched to a gene: 5. The CDR3 loop is CASRNREATGELFF. The CDR3, as DNA: TGTGCCAGCAGGAACCGGGAGGCCACCGGGGAGCTGTTTTTT.

The chain uses TRBV4-1 and TRBJ1-1, with D perhaps matching TRBD1 (5 bases). V was pared by 0 bases and J by 6 bases, with 14 bases between. The CDR3 covers 15 residues. In germline, CDR1 is MGHRA, CDR2 YSYEKL. As DNA, the CDR3 is TGCGCCAGCAGCCAAGATCGGCAGGGTGTGGCTGAAGCTTTCTTT. Protein product: CASSQDRQGVAEAFF.

This clone was counted only a few times. The chain carries TRBV4-1 and TRBJ1-2, with D perhaps matching TRBD1 (6 bases). Trimming left V 1 base short and J 4 bases short, with 7 bases between. This CDR3 has 13 residues. In germline, CDR1 is MGHRA, CDR2 YSYEKL. For the CDR3, the DNA is TGCGCCAGCAGCCAAGTGACAGGCTATGGCTACACCTTC. It codes for CASSQVTGYGYTF.

This chain links TRBV7-9 with TRBJ1-2; tentative D call: TRBD1 (5 bases). There are 11 residues in the CDR3. Between the trimmed V and J ends, which lost 5 bases and 6 bases, there was a span of 7 bases. Germline-derived CDR1 and CDR2 are SEHNR and FQNEAQ (reference sequence). The CDR3 DNA is TGTGCCAGCAGCCCAGGGAATGGCTACACCTTC. It specifies CASSPGNGYTF.

The V gene is TRBV7-9, the J gene TRBJ1-1; D is undetermined. CDR1 is SEHNR, CDR2 FQNEAQ, per germline (reference sequence). This CDR3 is 15 amino acids long. Trimming took 4 bases from V and 3 from J, leaving 15 bases between them. The CDR3 sequence is CASSSPLSVHTEAFF. CDR3 nucleotides: TGTGCCAGCAGCTCACCCCTGTCGGTTCACACTGAAGCTTTCTTT.

J is TRBJ1-6 and V is TRBV9; D not resolved. The CDR3 is 13 amino acids. The V end was cut by 3 bases, the J end by 7 bases, with 8 bases between. Germline-derived CDR1 and CDR2 are SGDLS and YYNGEE. The CDR3 spells CASSDHSNSPLHF. The CDR3 nucleotides read TGTGCCAGCAGCGATCACTCGAATTCACCCCTCCACTTT.

V gene TRBV19 combines with J gene TRBJ1-1; no clear D gene. The V gene lost 5 bases and the J gene lost 4 bases, with 11 bases spanning the gap. Germline V gene lookup returns CDR1 LNHDA and CDR2 SQIVND (reference sequence). CDR3 length equals 13 residues. The CDR3 nucleotides read TGTGCCAGTAGTGACACGGCATCCACTGAAGCTTTCTTT. Translated, it gives CASSDTASTEAFF.

The chain joins TRBV5-1 to TRBJ1-1; a possible D gene is TRBD1 (6 bases). Trimming stripped 0 bases from V and 5 bases from J, with 17 bases between. The CDR3 is 16 amino acids. Germline V gives CDR1 SGHRS, CDR2 YFSETQ. CDR3 residues: CASSLAGGGAGTEAFF. Written as DNA, the CDR3 is TGCGCCAGCAGCTTGGCCGGAGGGGGGGCCGGGACTGAAGCTTTCTTT.